The clone carrying this T cell receptor beta chain was detected ten times or more. The target antigen is unknown. The library was designed around alpha chains, so this beta chain is a stray read whose abundance carries little weight. TCRdb ran MiXCR on the 5' RACE reads and lists one entry per CDR3 protein. The sample consists of about 20,000 distinct CDR3 sequences, almost 6% of them appearing once. The entry originates in a study of spatial heterogeneity in lung cancer. Study-level findings and limits: Tumors with more nonsynonymous mutations had more expanded intratumoral alpha and beta TCRs.

Time point of the sample: sample taken at primary tumor resection. Whole RNA, which was extracted from tumor, nontumor lung tissue or frozen PBMC, was sequenced without any cell sorting. The germline V and J ends were trimmed by 4 bases and 3 bases, with 13 bases remaining between them. The CDR3 contains 15 residues. Germline CDR1 and CDR2: MGHRA and YSYEKL. The sample was lung tumor tissue, taken at surgery. The chain recombines TRBV4-1 with TRBJ2-1; D is possibly TRBD2 (5 bases). This TCR derives from a female donor with early-stage non-small cell lung cancer. CDR3 residues: CASSPSQRSYNEQFF. CDR3 nucleotides: TGCGCCAGCAGCCCTTCCCAGCGGAGCTACAATGAGCAGTTCTTC.